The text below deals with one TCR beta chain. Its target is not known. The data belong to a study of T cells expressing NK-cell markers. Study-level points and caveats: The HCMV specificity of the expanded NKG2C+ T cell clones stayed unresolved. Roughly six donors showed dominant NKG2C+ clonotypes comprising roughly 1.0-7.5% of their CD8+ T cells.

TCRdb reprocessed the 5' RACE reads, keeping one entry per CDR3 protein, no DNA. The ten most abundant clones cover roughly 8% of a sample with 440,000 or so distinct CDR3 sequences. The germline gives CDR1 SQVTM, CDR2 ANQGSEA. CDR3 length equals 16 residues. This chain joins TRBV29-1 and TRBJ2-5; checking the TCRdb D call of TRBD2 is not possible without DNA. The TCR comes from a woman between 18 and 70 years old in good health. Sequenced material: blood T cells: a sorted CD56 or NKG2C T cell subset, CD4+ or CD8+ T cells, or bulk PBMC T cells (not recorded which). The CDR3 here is CSVAGGFRGRQETQYF.